This TCR beta chain was observed in a study of cytomegalovirus exposure and HLA in healthy donors. The PCR had 60 Vbeta and 13 Jbeta primers. Generated by immunoSEQ multiplex PCR, the TCRdb table keeps only in-frame clones and is missing some. Seen here are under 200,000 clones, 80% to 85% observed once, and the top ten hold about 1.9%. The clonotype comes from a human donor in good health. Source material: PBMCs.

CDR3 DNA sequence: TGTGCCAGCATCACCGGGACTAGCGGCTACGAGCAGTACTTC. This encodes CASITGTSGYEQYF. The V call is TRBV2, the J call TRBJ2-7; 11 nucleotides agree with TRBD2. This CDR3 has 14 amino acids. V trimming: 7 bases; J trimming: 3 bases; junction bases outside the gene matches: 5. Germline loops: CDR1 SNHLY, CDR2 FYNNEI.